This passage covers 32 T cell receptor beta chains from one sample sequenced in a study of T cell responses to AZD1222 COVID-19 vaccine. Sequenced by immunoSEQ multiplex PCR; TCRdb stores in-frame clones only, minus some. The sample lists about 110,000 clones; approximately 90% were seen once. Sequencing used peripheral blood, obtained 28 days after the second AZD1222 dose. Receptors were obtained from an adult who received the AZD1222 COVID-19 vaccine.

The chain employs TRBV18 and TRBJ1-6; D might be TRBD1 (5 bases). Trimming removed 1 base from V and 6 bases from J, with 13 bases in between. CDR3 length: 16 residues. The germline gives CDR1 KGHSH, CDR2 LQKENI. CDR3 sequence (DNA): TGTGCCAGCTCACCACGTCAACACGGGGGTAATTCACCCCTCCACTTT. It encodes CASSPRQHGGNSPLHF.

This chain uses TRBV2 with TRBJ1-2, with D possibly being TRBD1 (5 bases). This CDR3 has 16 amino acids. The V and J ends lost 3 bases and 6 bases respectively, with 20 bases between them. Germline V lookup: CDR1 SNHLY, CDR2 FYNNEI. CDR3 in amino acids: CASSDYWRGEENGYTF. The CDR3 coding sequence is TGTGCCAGCAGTGATTATTGGAGGGGCGAAGAAAATGGCTACACCTTC.

The rearrangement uses TRBV2 and TRBJ2-1; D not certain. Trimming pared 4 bases from V and 6 bases from J, leaving 13 bases between. Germline V CDR1 and CDR2: SNHLY, FYNNEI. CDR3 size: 14 residues. Here the CDR3 DNA reads TGTGCCAGCAGTGGTCCCTCGTTAGGCAATGAGCAGTTCTTC. Translating gives CASSGPSLGNEQFF.

CDR3 sequence (DNA): TGTGCCAGCAGTTTTTATGCGGGGGAATGGCCCCAGCATTTT. It codes for CASSFYAGEWPQHF. This chain uses TRBV27 with TRBJ1-5, with a tentative D call TRBD1 (5 bases). Trimming left V 3 bases short and J 9 bases short, with 15 bases between. CDR1 MNHEY and CDR2 SMNVEV come from the germline V gene (reference sequence). CDR3 length: 14 residues.

Written as DNA, the CDR3 is TGTGCCAGCAGTTTACCCCACGATACGCAGTATTTT. Translating it yields CASSLPHDTQYF. The V gene is TRBV28, the J gene TRBJ2-3; D not certain. V lost 2 bases, J lost 6 bases, and 6 bases lay in between. This CDR3 region has 12 residues. The germline CDR1 and CDR2 sequences are MDHEN and SYDVKM.

The V and J genes are TRBV6-5 and TRBJ1-1; possibly TRBD1 for D (6 bases). There are 14 residues in the CDR3. Germline V gives CDR1 MNHEY, CDR2 SVGAGI. Between the trimmed V and J ends, which lost 7 bases and 9 bases, there was a span of 21 bases. CDR3 amino acids: CASTEVTGASQAFF. Here the CDR3 DNA reads TGTGCCAGCACCGAGGTGACAGGAGCTTCACAAGCTTTCTTT.

V gene TRBV28 combines with J gene TRBJ1-6; the D is unclear. V lost 6 bases, J lost 3 bases, and 9 bases lay in between. Germline CDR1 and CDR2: MDHEN and SYDVKM. The CDR3 totals 14 residues. The CDR3 DNA sequence: TGTGCCAGCAGATCCGATGACTATAATTCACCCCTCCACTTT. Translated: CASRSDDYNSPLHF.

The chain has TRBV5-1 and TRBJ2-7; the D is unclear. The CDR3 sequence is 14 residues long. V was trimmed by 0 bases and J by 4 bases, leaving 11 bases between them. Germline V gene lookup returns CDR1 SGHRS and CDR2 YFSETQ. The CDR3 DNA reads TGCGCCAGCAGCTTGGGGACCGCGTCTTACGAGCAGTACTTC. Amino acids: CASSLGTASYEQYF.

CDR3 DNA: TGTGCCAGCAGCCTGGACAGAAATCAGCCCCAGCATTTT. Translation: CASSLDRNQPQHF. The chain carries TRBV7-9 and TRBJ1-5; D may be TRBD1 (6 bases). V lost 5 bases and J 4 bases, leaving 9 bases between the germline ends. Germline CDR1 is SEHNR and CDR2 is FQNEAQ (reference sequence). There are 13 residues in the CDR3.

On this clone: The identical CDR3 is also encoded by other nucleotide sequences in the sample. The chain joins TRBV19 to TRBJ2-7; TRBD1 matches 7 bases. Per the germline V gene, CDR1 is LNHDA and CDR2 is SQIVND (reference sequence). V was pared by 6 bases and J by 4 bases, with 3 bases of the junction left unmatched. The CDR3 is 12 amino acids. In nucleotides, the CDR3 is TGTGCCAGTAGCCGACAGGGTTACGAGCAGTACTTC. This encodes CASSRQGYEQYF.

The J gene is TRBJ2-7, the V gene TRBV20-1; D remains unclear. Germline V CDR1 and CDR2: DFQATT, SNEGSKA (reference sequence). Trimming removed 4 bases at V and 3 bases at J, with 4 bases between. There are 10 residues in the CDR3. The CDR3 DNA reads TGCAGTGCTAAGAACTACGAGCAGTACTTC. Protein product: CSAKNYEQYF.

The genes are TRBV18 and TRBJ2-5; D ambiguous. Between the trimmed V and J ends, which lost 3 bases and 5 bases, there was a span of 7 bases. CDR1 and CDR2 (germline): KGHSH, LQKENI. The CDR3 covers 12 residues. CDR3 sequence: CASSPYGETQYF. The CDR3 DNA is TGTGCCAGCTCACCTTACGGGGAGACCCAGTACTTC.

The chain links TRBV6-5 to TRBJ2-3; the D call may be TRBD1 or TRBD2 (5 bases each). The V and J ends lost 0 bases and 2 bases respectively, with 12 bases between them. The CDR3 covers 16 residues. Germline V lookup: CDR1 MNHEY, CDR2 SVGAGI. The DNA for the CDR3 is TGTGCCAGCAGTTACTCCGAGGGGCAGTCCACAGATACGCAGTATTTT. Translated, it gives CASSYSEGQSTDTQYF.

The chain combines TRBV28 with TRBJ1-5, with 8 bases lining up with TRBD1. Losses at the gene ends were 10 bases for V and 4 bases for J; bases not matched to a gene: 12. Per the germline V gene, CDR1 is MDHEN and CDR2 is SYDVKM. The CDR3 runs 15 residues. The CDR3 loop reads CATNRPGQVNQPQHF. The CDR3 DNA reads TGTGCCACCAACAGACCGGGACAGGTAAATCAGCCCCAGCATTTT. Looking up the rest from reference TRBV28 and TRBJ1-5 gives the full variable domain: DVKVTQSSRYLVKRTGEKVFLECVQDMDHENMFWYRQDPGLGLRLIYFSYDVKMKEKGDIPEGYSVSREKKERFSLILESASTNQTSMYLCATNRPGQVNQPQHFGDGTRLSIL.

The rearrangement links TRBV15 to TRBJ1-6, with 10 bases that match TRBD1. Germline V gene data show CDR1 as LNHNV and CDR2 as YYDKDF (reference sequence). V lost 5 bases and J lost 7; bases outside the gene matches: 2. The CDR3 loop spans 14 amino acids. CDR3 residues: CATSGDRGNSPLHF. In nucleotides, the CDR3 is TGTGCCACCAGCGGGGACAGGGGAAATTCACCCCTCCACTTT.

The chain employs TRBV5-4 and TRBJ1-4, with a weak D call TRBD1 (6 bases). Looked up from germline, CDR1 is SGHNT and CDR2 is YYREEE (reference sequence). CDR3 length: 13 residues. Trimming cost V 4 bases and J 7 bases, with 11 bases left between them. The CDR3: CASSLQGTEKLFF. The CDR3 DNA sequence: TGTGCCAGCAGCCTTCAGGGGACTGAAAAACTGTTTTTT. The full variable domain, rest sourced from reference TRBV5-4 and TRBJ1-4, is ETGVTQSPTHLIKTRGQQVTLRCSSQSGHNTVSWYQQALGQGPQFIFQYYREEENGRGNFPPRFSGLQFPNYSSELNVNALELDDSALYLCASSLQGTEKLFFGSGTQLSVL.

This chain connects TRBV5-4 to TRBJ2-5; D remains unclear. CDR1 is SGHNT and CDR2 is YYREEE in the germline V gene (reference sequence). V was pared by 2 bases and J by 0 bases, with 5 bases between. CDR3 length: 13 residues. This chain's CDR3 is CASSFVDQETQYF. For the CDR3, the DNA is TGTGCCAGCAGCTTCGTCGACCAAGAGACCCAGTACTTC. The full variable domain, with the rest looked up from reference TRBV5-4 and TRBJ2-5, is ETGVTQSPTHLIKTRGQQVTLRCSSQSGHNTVSWYQQALGQGPQFIFQYYREEENGRGNFPPRFSGLQFPNYSSELNVNALELDDSALYLCASSFVDQETQYFGPGTRLLVL.

V usage is TRBV7-2 and J usage is TRBJ1-5; D not certain. The CDR3 contains 13 residues. V was trimmed by 7 bases and J by 12 bases, leaving 19 bases between them. Germline V gene data show CDR1 as SGHTA and CDR2 as FQGNSA. As DNA, the CDR3 is TGTGCCAGCACCACTACAATTGGACGTCTCCAGCATTTT. Amino acid sequence: CASTTTIGRLQHF.

This chain joins TRBV2 and TRBJ1-2; D gene uncertain. Between the trimmed V and J ends, which lost 3 bases and 3 bases, there was a span of 20 bases. CDR3 length: 17 amino acids. Looked up from germline, CDR1 is SNHLY and CDR2 is FYNNEI. In DNA, the CDR3 is TGTGCCAGCAGTGACCATGGACGGGAGGTCCCGGACTATGGCTACACCTTC. Its protein product is CASSDHGREVPDYGYTF.

This clone was counted a single time. The genes are TRBV10-3 and TRBJ2-1; D possibly uses TRBD1 or TRBD2 (5 bases each). The germline CDR1 and CDR2 sequences are ENHRY and SYGVKD. The CDR3 totals 11 residues. Trimming took 11 bases from V and 6 from J, leaving 11 bases between them. Here the CDR3 reads CASRDVNEQFF. DNA for the CDR3: TGTGCCTCCAGGGACGTCAATGAGCAGTTCTTC.

The chain carries TRBV27 and TRBJ1-6; D uncertain. V shed 5 bases and J shed 14 bases, with 16 bases lying between them. Germline CDR1 and CDR2: MNHEY and SMNVEV (reference sequence). CDR3 size: 13 residues. The CDR3 DNA reads as TGTGCCAGCAGTACCGACTTAACTGGGGCCCTCCACTTT. This sequence encodes CASSTDLTGALHF.

The chain carries TRBV27 and TRBJ1-1; D possibly corresponds to TRBD1 (5 bases). The length of the CDR3 is 15 residues. The germline V gene has CDR1 MNHEY and CDR2 SMNVEV (reference sequence). Trimming stripped 3 bases from V and 4 bases from J, with 15 bases between. The CDR3 here is CASSFSGREGTEAFF. The CDR3 nucleotides read TGTGCCAGCAGTTTTTCGGGCAGGGAGGGCACTGAAGCTTTCTTT.

The chain is built from TRBV5-1 and TRBJ1-2, with 7 positions matching TRBD1. V dropped 0 bases and J dropped 6; count of bases not matched to a gene: 2. CDR3 length equals 13 residues. Per the germline V gene, CDR1 is SGHRS and CDR2 is YFSETQ. The CDR3 is CASSLAQGDGYTF. CDR3 sequence (DNA): TGCGCCAGCAGCTTGGCTCAGGGGGATGGCTACACCTTC.

The chain links TRBV11-3 to TRBJ2-2, with 13 bases lining up with TRBD2. This CDR3 comprises 17 residues. J was trimmed by 6 bases and V by 5 bases; bases with no gene match: 9. Germline loops: CDR1 SGHNT, CDR2 YENEEA. CDR3 in amino acids: CASSHFGLAGDSGELFF. The DNA for the CDR3 is TGTGCCAGCAGCCACTTTGGACTAGCGGGAGATTCCGGGGAGCTGTTTTTT.

In this sample, this clone turned up once. The CDR3 region has the DNA TGTGCCAGCACGGACACTAGCTATGGCTACACCTTC. Encoded protein: CASTDTSYGYTF. The V gene is TRBV6-5, the J gene TRBJ1-2; possibly TRBD1 for D (5 bases). CDR1 MNHEY and CDR2 SVGAGI come from the germline V gene. Trimming pared 7 bases from V and 4 bases from J, leaving 10 bases between. CDR3 length: 12 residues.

The V call is TRBV29-1, the J call TRBJ2-1; D perhaps matches TRBD1 (5 bases). This CDR3 region has 13 residues. CDR1 and CDR2 (germline): SQVTM, ANQGSEA. V was shortened by 3 bases and J by 9 bases, with 15 bases between the two germline ends. The CDR3 DNA follows: TGCAGCGTTGATAGGAGCAGGGCAGGTGAGCAGTTCTTC. Its protein is CSVDRSRAGEQFF.

This clone was counted once. The rearrangement joins TRBV19 to TRBJ2-3; no clear D. CDR1 LNHDA and CDR2 SQIVND come from the germline V gene (reference sequence). V dropped 2 bases and J dropped 1 base, with 10 bases sitting between them. The CDR3 covers 15 residues. This CDR3 is CASSISATGTDTQYF. CDR3 coding DNA: TGTGCCAGTAGTATATCGGCGACGGGCACAGATACGCAGTATTTT.

J is TRBJ1-2 and V is TRBV7-3; 8 bases are shared with TRBD1. The V gene end was trimmed by 6 bases and the J gene end by 4 bases; junction bases not matched to a gene: 4. Germline V gene sequence: CDR1 SGHTA, CDR2 FQGTGA. This CDR3 spans 13 amino acids. The CDR3 DNA follows: TGTGCCAGCAGTTCCGACAGGGGCTATGGCTACACCTTC. This gives the protein CASSSDRGYGYTF.

The rearrangement uses TRBV4-3 and TRBJ2-7; TRBD1 matches 7 bases. The CDR3 sequence is 14 residues long. V shed 1 base, J shed 3 bases, and the junction held 3 bases outside the gene matches. Germline CDR1 is LGHNA and CDR2 is YSLEER. The CDR3 loop reads CASSQGRQGYEQYF. The CDR3 DNA sequence: TGCGCCAGCAGCCAAGGCAGACAGGGCTACGAGCAGTACTTC.

This clone turned up a few times. In DNA form, the CDR3 reads TGCGCCAGCAGCCCGCAGGCCTCCTCTGGAAACACCATATATTTT. The encoded protein is CASSPQASSGNTIYF. The gene calls are TRBV4-1 and TRBJ1-3; no clear D. The CDR3 sequence is 15 residues long. Germline CDR1 and CDR2: MGHRA and YSYEKL. V was clipped by 4 bases and J by 0 bases, with 10 bases between them.

The J gene is TRBJ2-7, the V gene TRBV2; D unresolved. This CDR3 has 14 amino acids. CDR1 and CDR2 (germline): SNHLY, FYNNEI. V lost 2 bases, J lost 8 bases, and 16 bases lay in between. CDR3 sequence: CASSEPPLLIKQYF. The CDR3 nucleotides are TGTGCCAGCAGTGAACCCCCCCTGTTGATCAAGCAGTACTTC.

The V gene is TRBV6-5, the J gene TRBJ1-1; TRBD1 is a possible D gene (5 bases). V was pared by 2 bases and J by 8 bases, with 12 bases between. Germline V gene sequence: CDR1 MNHEY, CDR2 SVGAGI. The CDR3 extends over 13 amino acids. The CDR3 reads CASSYGTGLEAFF. CDR3 sequence (DNA): TGTGCCAGCAGTTACGGGACGGGACTAGAAGCTTTCTTT.